Below are 5 T cell receptor beta chains sequenced from a single sample in a study of blood T cell repertoires in COVID-19. TCRdb's table, derived via immunoSEQ multiplex PCR, lists solely in-frame clones and lacks some. This sample has 100,000 to 150,000 clones, with about 88% found just once. Sequencing was done on a sample of peripheral blood. All receptors come from an elderly woman with acute or convalescent COVID-19.

This clone was counted only a few times. The chain is built from TRBV29-1 and TRBJ1-2, with 10 positions matching TRBD1. V dropped 1 base and J dropped 4; count of bases not matched to a gene: 12. The CDR3 is made up of 17 amino acids. Germline V CDR1 and CDR2: SQVTM, ANQGSEA. The CDR3, as DNA: TGCAGCGTTGAAGGGTCCCGGGACAGGGGCCACGGCTATGGCTACACCTTC. Protein product: CSVEGSRDRGHGYGYTF.

The chain uses TRBV5-1 and TRBJ1-2; 7 nucleotides match TRBD1. The CDR3 is made up of 14 amino acids. The ends lost 0 bases at V and 2 bases at J; junction bases unmatched: 1. Per the germline V gene, CDR1 is SGHRS and CDR2 is YFSETQ. The CDR3 DNA is TGCGCCAGCAGCTTGGAGGGACAGAACTATGGCTACACCTTC. The encoded protein is CASSLEGQNYGYTF.

A few counts support this clone. The V gene is TRBV5-6, the J gene TRBJ1-2; TRBD1 is a possible D gene (6 bases). V was shortened by 5 bases and J by 6 bases, with 20 bases between the two germline ends. Germline CDR1 is SGHDT and CDR2 is YYEEEE. This CDR3 contains 15 residues. CDR3 nucleotide sequence: TGTGCCAGCAGACAGTCGTCCACTCACAGGGATGGCTACACCTTC. This encodes CASRQSSTHRDGYTF.

Only one count was recorded for this clone. The chain joins TRBV7-9 to TRBJ2-7, with TRBD2 matching over 11 bases. The germline gives CDR1 SEHNR, CDR2 FQNEAQ (reference sequence). The CDR3 has 16 residues. V lost 3 bases and J lost 2; bases outside the gene matches: 6. In nucleotides, the CDR3 is TGTGCCAGCAGCTTCTCAACTAGCGGGAGAGCCTACGAGCAGTACTTC. It translates to CASSFSTSGRAYEQYF.

This chain joins TRBV7-9 and TRBJ2-5; 10 positions match TRBD1. CDR1 is SEHNR and CDR2 is FQNEAQ in the germline V gene (reference sequence). The CDR3 extends over 17 amino acids. The junction had 15 bases not matched to a gene; V was cut back by 5 bases and J by 6 bases. The DNA for the CDR3 is TGTGCCAGCAGCGTTCAACCCCCGGGACAGGGGAGGCAGACCCAGTACTTC. It is translated as CASSVQPPGQGRQTQYF. The whole variable domain, remainder taken from reference TRBV7-9 and TRBJ2-5, is DTGVSQNPRHKITKRGQNVTFRCDPISEHNRLYWYRQTLGQGPEFLTYFQNEAQLEKSRLLSDRFSAERPKGSFSTLEIQRTEQGDSAMYLCASSVQPPGQGRQTQYFGPGTRLLVL.